Below, 15 T cell receptor beta chains from the same sample are listed, as sequenced in a study of blood T cell repertoires in COVID-19. TCRdb's table, derived via immunoSEQ multiplex PCR, lists solely in-frame clones and lacks some. Here the sample spans about 80,000 clones, about four fifths being singletons. The sequencing input was peripheral blood. These receptors were collected from a woman between 65 and 79 years old with acute or convalescent COVID-19.

The chain carries TRBV10-3 and TRBJ1-2; TRBD1 is a possible D gene (6 bases). Germline V gene sequence: CDR1 ENHRY, CDR2 SYGVKD. There are 14 residues in the CDR3. V lost 10 bases and J lost 1, with 16 bases in between. The CDR3 region is CATFGQNLNYGYTF. CDR3 nucleotide sequence: TGTGCCACCTTCGGACAGAACCTTAACTATGGCTACACCTTC.

The chain combines TRBV5-1 with TRBJ2-7; perhaps TRBD2 as D (6 bases). V was cut by 5 bases and J by 2 bases, with 17 bases left in between. Germline loops: CDR1 SGHRS, CDR2 YFSETQ. The CDR3 has 15 amino acids. DNA for the CDR3: TGCGCCAGCAGAACCGGGACTTCAGTCACCTACGAGCAGTACTTC. It translates to CASRTGTSVTYEQYF.

The rearrangement uses TRBV7-9 and TRBJ1-2, with 10 bases identical to TRBD1. The CDR3 length is 16 residues. Germline CDR1 reads SEHNR; CDR2 reads FQNEAQ (reference sequence). The junction had 6 bases not matched to a gene; V was cut back by 1 base and J by 4 bases. The CDR3 DNA sequence: TGTGCCAGCAGCTTAGTCACGGGACAGGGGTTCTATGGCTACACCTTC. It specifies CASSLVTGQGFYGYTF.

This chain uses TRBV28 with TRBJ2-7, with TRBD2 as a possible D gene (5 bases). There are 14 residues in the CDR3. V shed 6 bases and J shed 3 bases, with 15 bases lying between them. Germline V lookup: CDR1 MDHEN, CDR2 SYDVKM. This CDR3 reads CASSSRAEIYEQYF. The CDR3, as DNA: TGTGCCAGCAGCTCTCGAGCGGAGATCTACGAGCAGTACTTC.

V gene TRBV6-5 combines with J gene TRBJ1-2; D ambiguous. Trimming shortened V by 2 bases and J by 2 bases, and 12 bases separated the two germline ends. CDR1 and CDR2 from the germline V gene are MNHEY and SVGAGI. This CDR3 contains 15 residues. This CDR3 is CASSYRGNRNYGYTF. The CDR3 DNA follows: TGTGCCAGCAGTTACCGGGGTAATCGGAACTATGGCTACACCTTC.

This chain joins TRBV7-2 and TRBJ2-1; 11 bases align to TRBD2. Germline CDR1 is SGHTA and CDR2 is FQGNSA. The CDR3 loop spans 17 amino acids. J was trimmed by 10 bases and V by 3 bases; bases with no gene match: 14. The CDR3 loop is CASSFDSGTSGFREQFF. CDR3 nucleotides: TGTGCCAGCAGCTTCGATTCCGGGACTAGCGGTTTTCGGGAGCAGTTCTTC. Combining the CDR3 with reference TRBV7-2 and TRBJ2-1 gives the whole variable domain GAGVSQSPSNKVTEKGKDVELRCDPISGHTALYWYRQSLGQGLEFLIYFQGNSAPDKSGLPSDRFSAERTGGSVSTLTIQRTQQEDSAVYLCASSFDSGTSGFREQFFGPGTRLTVL.

V gene TRBV2 combines with J gene TRBJ2-1; perhaps TRBD1 as D (6 bases). From germline, CDR1 is SNHLY and CDR2 FYNNEI. The V gene lost 4 bases and the J gene lost 5 bases, with 18 bases spanning the gap. The CDR3 is 16 residues long. Written as DNA, the CDR3 is TGTGCCAGCAGTGCAACGAGACAGGCTATGAACAATGAGCAGTTCTTC. Translating it yields CASSATRQAMNNEQFF.

The chain has TRBV30 and TRBJ1-1, with 8 bases identical to TRBD1. There are 13 residues in the CDR3. J gave up 3 bases and V 1 base, and 1 base lay outside the gene matches. Per germline, CDR1 GTSNPN and CDR2 SVGIG (reference sequence). The CDR3 region is CAWSATGDTEAFF. The CDR3 region has the DNA TGTGCCTGGAGTGCGACAGGGGACACTGAAGCTTTCTTT.

This clone was detected only once. The rearrangement uses TRBV11-2 and TRBJ1-2; D unresolved. The CDR3 spans 14 residues. CDR1 and CDR2 from the germline V gene are SGHAT and FQNNGV. V lost 2 bases and J lost 2, with 9 bases in between. The CDR3 region has the DNA TGTGCCAGCAGCTTATCTTTGAGCAACTATGGCTACACCTTC. As protein: CASSLSLSNYGYTF.

The chain combines TRBV7-2 with TRBJ2-1, with 9 bases fitting TRBD2. There are 15 residues in the CDR3. Unmatched junction bases numbered 3, after V lost 2 bases and J lost 4 bases. Germline assignment: CDR1 SGHTA and CDR2 FQGNSA. CDR3 sequence (DNA): TGTGCCAGCAGCTTAAGCGGGGGGAAATACAATGAGCAGTTCTTC. It is translated as CASSLSGGKYNEQFF.

In this sample, this clone turned up once. The chain is built from TRBV19 and TRBJ1-1; no reliable D call. Germline V gene lookup returns CDR1 LNHDA and CDR2 SQIVND (reference sequence). The CDR3 has 16 residues. The germline V and J ends were trimmed by 5 bases and 1 base, with 17 bases remaining between them. In nucleotides, the CDR3 is TGTGCCAGTAGTCCTAGGACTGCGGCCCGGAACACTGAAGCTTTCTTT. Residues: CASSPRTAARNTEAFF.

This chain links TRBV27 with TRBJ1-1, with D possibly TRBD1 on 6 matching bases. The ends were cut back, 2 bases at V and 4 bases at J, with 17 bases in the middle. Looked up from germline, CDR1 is MNHEY and CDR2 is SMNVEV (reference sequence). The CDR3 sequence is 16 residues long. CDR3 in DNA: TGTGCCAGCAGTTTAGGGGACATACTCCATGGCACTGAAGCTTTCTTT. Residues: CASSLGDILHGTEAFF.

J is TRBJ2-1 and V is TRBV5-1; D gene ambiguous. This CDR3 comprises 15 residues. CDR1 SGHRS and CDR2 YFSETQ come from the germline V gene. V lost 0 bases to trimming and J lost 8 bases, with 15 bases between them. In DNA, the CDR3 is TGCGCCAGCAGCTTGGTTAGCCACGAACTGGATGAGCAGTTCTTC. This encodes CASSLVSHELDEQFF.

This clone appeared a single time. The chain uses TRBV24-1 and TRBJ2-1, with TRBD2 identical over 9 bases. The CDR3 totals 18 residues. J was trimmed by 4 bases and V by 2 bases; bases with no gene match: 11. Looked up from germline, CDR1 is KGHDR and CDR2 is SFDVKD. In nucleotides, the CDR3 is TGTGCCACCAGTGATTCCCGAACCGGGACTAGCCCATACAATGAGCAGTTCTTC. Amino acids: CATSDSRTGTSPYNEQFF.

The gene calls are TRBV18 and TRBJ1-1; D may be TRBD1 (5 bases). CDR3 length: 13 residues. Germline CDR1 KGHSH, CDR2 LQKENI. Trimming took off 3 bases at V and 1 base at J, with 6 bases between the two ends. CDR3 in amino acids: CASSPGRNTEAFF. CDR3 coding DNA: TGTGCCAGCTCACCGGGGCGGAACACTGAAGCTTTCTTT.